Presented here are 15 T cell receptor beta chains from one specimen sequenced in a study of T cell responses to AZD1222 COVID-19 vaccine (TCRdb year 2021). The receptor library was made with the immunoSEQ multiplex PCR assay. In TCRdb, the immuneACCESS table is reduced to in-frame sequences with V and J assigned. These tables do not hold every clone; where another copy was compared, an unresolved V gene accounts for under half, and the others remain unexplained. This sample has approximately 140,000 clones in its table, and 92% of those were observed once. Roughly 4% of the sample is taken by the ten largest. The time point label for this specimen denotes: about 28 days (+/-7) after the second vaccine dose. The sequencing used peripheral blood, collected 28 days after the second AZD1222 dose. All receptors derive from an adult who received the AZD1222 COVID-19 vaccine.

This clone has a single count. The chain's CDR3 is CASGLGSSYEQYF. The CDR3 DNA reads as TGTGCCAGTGGTCTGGGGAGCTCCTACGAGCAGTACTTC. The rearrangement uses TRBV13 and TRBJ2-7; D is perhaps TRBD2 (5 bases). In germline, CDR1 is PRHDT, CDR2 FYEKMQ (reference sequence). Trimming took off 9 bases at V and 0 bases at J, with 12 bases between the two ends. CDR3 size: 13 residues.

The CDR3 region is CASTPAPGTYEQYF. DNA of the CDR3: TGTGCCAGCACCCCCGCACCGGGGACCTACGAGCAGTACTTC. The genes are TRBV2 and TRBJ2-7; D may be TRBD2 (5 bases). Looked up from germline, CDR1 is SNHLY and CDR2 is FYNNEI. The germline V and J ends were trimmed by 7 bases and 2 bases, with 15 bases remaining between them. The CDR3 runs to 14 residues. The full variable domain, rest sourced from reference TRBV2 and TRBJ2-7, is EPEVTQTPSHQVTQMGQEVILRCVPISNHLYFYWYRQILGQKVEFLVSFYNNEISEKSEIFDDQFSVERPDGSNFTLKIRSTKLEDSAMYFCASTPAPGTYEQYFGPGTRLTVT.

V gene TRBV19 combines with J gene TRBJ1-2, with D possibly matching TRBD1 (5 bases). Germline V lookup: CDR1 LNHDA, CDR2 SQIVND (reference sequence). The CDR3 totals 15 residues. The V end lost 5 bases, the J end lost 8 bases, and 21 bases lay between the germline ends. The CDR3 loop is CASSPGGSSFEGYTF. The DNA for the CDR3 is TGTGCCAGTAGTCCCGGGGGGAGCTCATTCGAAGGCTACACCTTC.

CDR3 coding DNA: TGTGCCAGCAGTCAAGGTAGCGGGACAGATACGCAGTATTTT. Translated: CASSQGSGTDTQYF. The chain carries TRBV2 and TRBJ2-3; 7 nucleotides match TRBD2. Germline CDR1 reads SNHLY; CDR2 reads FYNNEI. This CDR3 region has 14 residues. The V and J ends lost 5 bases and 3 bases, in that order; junction bases with no gene match: 5.

Turning to this clone: At one end, the junction sequence differs from germline, possibly due to a read error. The rearrangement links TRBV24-1 to TRBJ1-4, with D perhaps matching TRBD1 (5 bases). The CDR3 loop spans 15 amino acids. Germline assignment: CDR1 KGHDR and CDR2 SFDVKD. CDR3 sequence: CATRTSKPVNEILFF. CDR3 DNA sequence: TGTGCCACTAGGACATCCAAACCCGTTAATGAAATACTGTTTTTT.

The CDR3 sequence: CASSSRTGGGYEKLFF. DNA of the CDR3: TGTGCCAGCAGCTCACGAACAGGGGGCGGGTATGAAAAACTGTTTTTT. The gene calls are TRBV5-6 and TRBJ1-4; the match to TRBD1 covers 9 bases. Looked up from germline, CDR1 is SGHDT and CDR2 is YYEEEE. The CDR3 is 16 amino acids. The ends lost 3 bases at V and 6 bases at J; junction bases unmatched: 9. Full variable domain (missing parts from reference TRBV5-6 and TRBJ1-4): DAGVTQSPTHLIKTRGQQVTLRCSPKSGHDTVSWYQQALGQGPQFIFQYYEEEERQRGNFPDRFSGHQFPNYSSELNVNALLLGDSALYLCASSSRTGGGYEKLFFGSGTQLSVL.

This chain joins TRBV10-3 and TRBJ1-3; D remains ambiguous. The length of the CDR3 is 12 residues. The V and J ends lost 7 bases and 3 bases respectively, with 7 bases between them. CDR1 is ENHRY and CDR2 is SYGVKD in the germline V gene. The CDR3 bases are TGTGCCATCACCAACAGTGGAAACACCATATATTTT. Translated: CAITNSGNTIYF.

This chain links TRBV5-6 with TRBJ2-3; D is uncertain. The germline V gene encodes CDR1 SGHDT and CDR2 YYEEEE. This CDR3 contains 14 residues. V was trimmed by 2 bases and J by 4 bases, leaving 11 bases between them. The CDR3 loop reads CASSFPATPDTQYF. CDR3 DNA: TGTGCCAGCAGCTTCCCGGCAACCCCAGATACGCAGTATTTT.

Written as DNA, the CDR3 is TGTGCCAGTAGTTCAGGGTGGGGCAATCAGCCCCAGCATTTT. This codes for CASSSGWGNQPQHF. The rearrangement joins TRBV19 to TRBJ1-5; possible D gene TRBD1, 5 bases. V was trimmed by 5 bases and J by 2 bases, leaving 10 bases between them. The CDR3 has 14 residues. The germline V gene encodes CDR1 LNHDA and CDR2 SQIVND (reference sequence).

The chain carries TRBV11-1 and TRBJ1-1; no definite D call. The V end was cut by 2 bases, the J end by 6 bases, with 10 bases between. CDR3 size: 13 residues. Germline V CDR1 and CDR2: SGHAT, FQDESV (reference sequence). CDR3 sequence (DNA): TGTGCCAGCAGCTTATCACGGTTGGCTGAAGCTTTCTTT. Amino acids: CASSLSRLAEAFF.

The chain uses TRBV19 and TRBJ2-5; the match to TRBD1 covers 9 bases. There are 14 residues in the CDR3. CDR1 is LNHDA and CDR2 is SQIVND in the germline V gene (reference sequence). The ends lost 3 bases at V and 4 bases at J; junction bases unmatched: 3. The CDR3 region is CASSIGQGRETQYF. DNA for the CDR3: TGTGCCAGTAGTATCGGACAGGGGCGAGAGACCCAGTACTTC. Combining the CDR3 with reference TRBV19 and TRBJ2-5 gives the whole variable domain DGGITQSPKYLFRKEGQNVTLSCEQNLNHDAMYWYRQDPGQGLRLIYYSQIVNDFQKGDIAEGYSVSREKKESFPLTVTSAQKNPTAFYLCASSIGQGRETQYFGPGTRLLVL.

The V and J genes are TRBV19 and TRBJ1-5; the match to TRBD1 covers 8 bases. The length of the CDR3 is 13 residues. The V gene's germline CDR1 is LNHDA and CDR2 SQIVND (reference sequence). With V trimmed by 6 bases and J by 7 bases, 5 bases remained unmatched. DNA for the CDR3: TGTGCCAGTAGAGACAGGGGTGGACAGCCCCAGCATTTT. Amino acid sequence: CASRDRGGQPQHF.

V and J are TRBV4-2 and TRBJ2-2, with 9 bases fitting TRBD1. The CDR3 is made up of 16 amino acids. V shed 5 bases, J shed 3 bases, and the junction held 7 bases outside the gene matches. Germline CDR1 is LGHNA and CDR2 is YNFKEQ. The CDR3 reads CASSTRTGVDTGELFF. Written as DNA, the CDR3 is TGTGCCAGCAGCACCCGGACAGGGGTGGACACCGGGGAGCTGTTTTTT.

The chain recombines TRBV24-1 with TRBJ1-1; D is uncertain. V lost 7 bases and J lost 0, with 14 bases in between. Germline CDR1 is KGHDR and CDR2 is SFDVKD. The length of the CDR3 is 15 residues. CDR3 sequence reads: CATRDSAHLNTEAFF. The CDR3 bases are TGTGCCACCAGGGACTCGGCCCACTTGAACACTGAAGCTTTCTTT.

The chain recombines TRBV9 with TRBJ1-2; possibly TRBD1 for D (6 bases). The length of the CDR3 is 14 residues. Germline V gene sequence: CDR1 SGDLS, CDR2 YYNGEE. With 2 bases removed from V and 4 bases from J, the gap between germline ends came to 12 bases. Written as DNA, the CDR3 is TGTGCCAGCAGCGTTGGGGGGCAACGCTATGGCTACACCTTC. This codes for CASSVGGQRYGYTF.